A selection of T cell receptor beta chains follows, all from one sample in a study of cytomegalovirus exposure and HLA in healthy donors. Using immunoSEQ multiplex PCR, the repertoire was profiled, and TCRdb retains in-frame clones only, with some absent. The top ten hold 2% to 2.5% of the sample, which has about 160,000 clones, 60% to 85% seen once. The source material was PBMCs. These receptors were collected from a man aged 50 or older in good health and CMV-seropositive. The CDR3 runs from the conserved cysteine through the conserved F or W. D genes are given only for firm matches. Rows may omit the clone size; those that give it use once, few, many or a size class.

V	D	size	J	DNA	CDR3
TRBV6-5	NA	few	TRBJ2-3	TGTGCCAGCAGCCGCCTGGGGGGTAGGGATACGCAGTATTTT	CASSRLGGRDTQYF
TRBV19	TRBD2	NA	TRBJ2-1	TGTGCCAGTGACCGGGGGACCGGCAGCGGGGGAGGTAATGAGCAGTTCTTC	CASDRGTGSGGGNEQFF
TRBV7-6	NA	NA	TRBJ1-1	TGTGCCAGCAGCTTAGGGTCTAGCGGGGGCACTGAAGCTTTCTTT	CASSLGSSGGTEAFF
TRBV7-8	NA	NA	TRBJ2-3	TGTGCCAGCAGCTCACAGAGTACGCAGTATTTT	CASSSQSTQYF
TRBV7-3	TRBD2	NA	TRBJ2-7	TGTGCCAGCAGCCCCGCTCCGGGGGGGCCCTACGAGCAGTACTTC	CASSPAPGGPYEQYF
TRBV29-1	TRBD1	NA	TRBJ2-1	TGCAGCGTTGTCCCCTGGGACAGCACCCCCTACAATGAGCAGTTCTTC	CSVVPWDSTPYNEQFF
TRBV6-5	TRBD1	NA	TRBJ1-4	TGTGCCAGCAGCTACAGGGGTTCTAAACTGTTTTTT	CASSYRGSKLFF
TRBV5-1	NA	NA	TRBJ2-7	TGCGCCAGCAGCTTGGACGGGGGTCCCGCCTACGAGCAGTACTTC	CASSLDGGPAYEQYF
TRBV7-6	NA	NA	TRBJ2-1	TGTGCCAGCAGCCAAGACACCCCCTTGTTCAATGAGCAGTTCTTC	CASSQDTPLFNEQFF
TRBV7-9	TRBD1	NA	TRBJ1-3	TGTGCCAGCAGCTTATCCAGGGGGCTCGGAAACACCATATATTTT	CASSLSRGLGNTIYF
TRBV6-5	TRBD1	once	TRBJ1-2	TGTGCCAGCAGTCTTGACAGGGGCTATGGCTACACCTTC	CASSLDRGYGYTF
TRBV15	NA	few	TRBJ2-7	TGTGCCACCAGCAGAGAGGACAGACCCTACGAGCAGTACTTC	CATSREDRPYEQYF
TRBV7-8	TRBD1	NA	TRBJ1-5	TGTGCCAGCAGCTTAACCAGGGGGCGGAATCAGCCCCAGCATTTT	CASSLTRGRNQPQHF
TRBV15	TRBD1	NA	TRBJ1-2	TGTGCCACCAGCAGAGATCTGGACAGGGCGTATGGCTACACCTTC	CATSRDLDRAYGYTF
TRBV4-1	TRBD1	NA	TRBJ1-5	TGCGCCAGCAGCTTAAGGTCAGGGGCAGGGGGGCCCCAGCATTTT	CASSLRSGAGGPQHF
TRBV6-6	NA	NA	TRBJ1-3	TGTGCCAGCAGTGTACAGGGTCCAACTGGAAACACCATATATTTT	CASSVQGPTGNTIYF
TRBV11-3	TRBD2	NA	TRBJ2-5	TGTGCCAGCAGCTTGGGACTAGCGGGGGGTGGGGAGACCCAGTACTTC	CASSLGLAGGGETQYF
TRBV7-9	TRBD1	NA	TRBJ2-7	TGTGCCAGCACCTCCGGGACAGGGACCTACGAGCAGTACTTC	CASTSGTGTYEQYF
TRBV5-1	TRBD1	NA	TRBJ1-2	TGCGCCAGCAGCGAACAACCGGGACAGGGGGCCCATGGCTACACCTTC	CASSEQPGQGAHGYTF
TRBV15	TRBD1	NA	TRBJ1-4	TGTGCCACCAGCACTGTACAGGGGGAAGGATTTGAAAAACTGTTTTTT	CATSTVQGEGFEKLFF
TRBV5-1	TRBD1	NA	TRBJ2-2	TGCGCCAGCAGCCAGGGACAGGTAACCACCGGGGAGCTGTTTTTT	CASSQGQVTTGELFF
TRBV7-9	TRBD1	NA	TRBJ1-2	TGTGCCAGCAGCCGGGACAGGCTCCCTAACTATGGCTACACCTTC	CASSRDRLPNYGYTF
TRBV5-1	NA	NA	TRBJ2-7	TGCGCCAGCAGCTTGTTCGAGGAGCAGTACTTC	CASSLFEEQYF
TRBV4-3	NA	NA	TRBJ2-1	TGCGCCAGCAGCCAAGAGGACTCTTACAATGAGCAGTTCTTC	CASSQEDSYNEQFF
TRBV11-2	NA	NA	TRBJ2-3	TGTGCCAGCAGCTTAGTGGAGGTAGATACGCAGTATTTT	CASSLVEVDTQYF
TRBV4-1	TRBD1	NA	TRBJ2-1	TGCGCCAGCAGCCAAGATTGGGACAGGGTGAATGAGCAGTTCTTC	CASSQDWDRVNEQFF
TRBV18	NA	NA	TRBJ1-4	TGTGCCAGCTCACTTTCTTCAACTAATGAAAAACTGTTTTTT	CASSLSSTNEKLFF
TRBV9	NA	NA	TRBJ1-1	TGTGCCAGCAGCGCGACCGGAGGGGTAAACACTGAAGCTTTCTTT	CASSATGGVNTEAFF
TRBV5-4	NA	once	TRBJ1-2	TGTGCCAGCAGCAGGGACTCTTATTTATCGCATGGCTACACCTTC	CASSRDSYLSHGYTF
TRBV7-2	NA	once	TRBJ1-3	TGTGCCAGCAGCCCAGGGACATTGAGCTCTGGAAACACCATATATTTT	CASSPGTLSSGNTIYF